The present entry profiles one T cell receptor (beta chain) with its context. The table came from immunoSEQ multiplex PCR; TCRdb's copy has only in-frame clones and leaves some out. The sample lists some 110,000 clones, 80% to 95% occurring once. This entry belongs to a study of blood T cell repertoires in COVID-19. Followed over time, Seattle patients had been enrolled while infection was active. The V gene lost 4 bases and the J gene lost 5 bases, with 18 bases spanning the gap. There are 16 residues in the CDR3. Germline assignment: CDR1 MNHEY and CDR2 SVGAGI. Source material: peripheral blood. The V gene is TRBV6-5, the J gene TRBJ2-1; D perhaps matches TRBD1 (6 bases). This TCR was sampled from a middle-aged man with COVID-19, enrolled during active disease. The CDR3 loop reads CASSSRTVYTHNEQFF. CDR3 bases: TGTGCCAGCAGTTCACGGACAGTTTACACCCACAATGAGCAGTTCTTC.